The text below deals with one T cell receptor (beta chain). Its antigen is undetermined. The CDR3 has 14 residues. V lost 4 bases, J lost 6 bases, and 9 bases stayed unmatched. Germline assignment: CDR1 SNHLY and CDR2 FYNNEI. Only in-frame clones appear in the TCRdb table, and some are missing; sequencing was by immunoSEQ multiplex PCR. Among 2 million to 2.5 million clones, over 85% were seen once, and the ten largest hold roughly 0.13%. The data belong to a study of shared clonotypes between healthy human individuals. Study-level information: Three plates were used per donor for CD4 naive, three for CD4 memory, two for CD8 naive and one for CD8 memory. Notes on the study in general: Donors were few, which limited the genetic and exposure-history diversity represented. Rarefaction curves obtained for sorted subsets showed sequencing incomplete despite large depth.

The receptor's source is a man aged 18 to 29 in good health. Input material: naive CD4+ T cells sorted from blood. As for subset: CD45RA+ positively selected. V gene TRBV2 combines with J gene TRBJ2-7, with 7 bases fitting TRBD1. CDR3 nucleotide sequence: TGTGCCAGCAGTGGGACAGGCGCCTCGGGCGAGCAGTACTTC. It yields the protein CASSGTGASGEQYF.